A selection of T cell receptor beta chains follows, all from one sample in a study of blood T cell repertoires in COVID-19. This table comes from immunoSEQ multiplex PCR, and its TCRdb copy is limited to in-frame clones, with some not included. The table lists roughly 500,000 clones, approximately 83% of them singletons. Sequenced sample: peripheral blood. The source is a human donor in a cohort sampled during active COVID-19. Each CDR3 is given with its conserved first and last residue. Fields, in order: CDR3 length, clone size, D gene, J gene, V gene, CDR3 DNA, CDR3 protein. The D gene is left open where the match is weak. Size is stated for part of the rows, as once, few or many counts, or as a class when the clone is expanded.

len: 14; abundance: NA; d_gene: NA; j_gene: TRBJ2-1; v_gene: TRBV12-5; CDR3nt: TGTGCTAGTGTAAACTTAGTATCCTACAATGAGCAGTTCTTC; CDR3aa: CASVNLVSYNEQFF
len: 17; abundance: NA; d_gene: TRBD1; j_gene: TRBJ2-2; v_gene: TRBV19; CDR3nt: TGTGCCAGTAGTATAGACGGGACAGGGGGCGTTGTCGGGGAGCTGTTTTTT; CDR3aa: CASSIDGTGGVVGELFF
len: 12; abundance: NA; d_gene: NA; j_gene: TRBJ1-5; v_gene: TRBV28; CDR3nt: TGTGCCAGCAGTTTACGGGGTCAGCCCCAGCATTTT; CDR3aa: CASSLRGQPQHF
len: 15; abundance: NA; d_gene: TRBD2; j_gene: TRBJ2-7; v_gene: TRBV13; CDR3nt: TGTGCCAGCAGCGCCGGGACTAGCGGGAACTACGAGCAGTACTTC; CDR3aa: CASSAGTSGNYEQYF
len: 14; abundance: NA; d_gene: NA; j_gene: TRBJ2-4; v_gene: TRBV11-3; CDR3nt: TGTGCCAGCAGCTTAGAGGGGGCAGGGAACATTCAGTACTTC; CDR3aa: CASSLEGAGNIQYF
len: 13; abundance: NA; d_gene: TRBD1; j_gene: TRBJ1-2; v_gene: TRBV6-5; CDR3nt: TGTGCCATTACGATGTACAGGGGGGGTGGCTACACCTTC; CDR3aa: CAITMYRGGGYTF
len: 16; abundance: NA; d_gene: NA; j_gene: TRBJ1-4; v_gene: TRBV9; CDR3nt: TGTGCCAGCAGCCCATCCGGGACACCAACTAATGAAAAACTGTTTTTT; CDR3aa: CASSPSGTPTNEKLFF
len: 14; abundance: NA; d_gene: NA; j_gene: TRBJ1-1; v_gene: TRBV4-1; CDR3nt: TGCGCCAGCGCCCAAAGGGAGGGGAACACTGAAGCTTTCTTT; CDR3aa: CASAQREGNTEAFF
len: 13; abundance: NA; d_gene: TRBD2; j_gene: TRBJ2-7; v_gene: TRBV12-3/TRBV12-4; CDR3nt: TGTGCCAGCAGTTTCAGGACTAGCGGGAGGGCGAAATTC; CDR3aa: CASSFRTSGRAKF
len: 14; abundance: NA; d_gene: TRBD1; j_gene: TRBJ2-7; v_gene: TRBV7-2; CDR3nt: TGTGCCAGCAGAGCGACAGGGGCCACCTACGAGCAGTACTTC; CDR3aa: CASRATGATYEQYF
len: 21; abundance: NA; d_gene: NA; j_gene: TRBJ2-3; v_gene: TRBV12-2; CDR3nt: TGTGCAAGTCGCTTAGCTCTCCGACTAGCGGGAGCTAAAATGGGCACAGATACGCAGTATTTT; CDR3aa: CASRLALRLAGAKMGTDTQYF
len: 13; abundance: NA; d_gene: NA; j_gene: TRBJ2-5; v_gene: TRBV12-5; CDR3nt: TGTGCTAGTGGCCCCGGGGGGCTGGAGACCCAGTACTTC; CDR3aa: CASGPGGLETQYF
len: 13; abundance: NA; d_gene: NA; j_gene: TRBJ2-5; v_gene: TRBV5-5; CDR3nt: TGTGCCAGCAGCTTGCTTCAGGTTGAGACCCAGTACTTC; CDR3aa: CASSLLQVETQYF
len: 19; abundance: NA; d_gene: TRBD1; j_gene: TRBJ1-1; v_gene: TRBV9; CDR3nt: TGTGCCAGCAGCGTAGGAGGGTGGGACAGGGGATATAGTGGCACTGAAGCTTTCTTT; CDR3aa: CASSVGGWDRGYSGTEAFF
len: 15; abundance: NA; d_gene: NA; j_gene: TRBJ1-1; v_gene: TRBV7-2; CDR3nt: TGTGCCAGCAGCTTACGCGATATAACGGACACTGAAGCTTTCTTT; CDR3aa: CASSLRDITDTEAFF
len: 10; abundance: NA; d_gene: NA; j_gene: TRBJ2-2; v_gene: TRBV20-1; CDR3nt: TGCAGTGCCTACACCGGGGAGCTGTTTTTT; CDR3aa: CSAYTGELFF
len: 17; abundance: many; d_gene: TRBD2; j_gene: TRBJ2-5; v_gene: TRBV3-1/TRBV3-2; CDR3nt: TGTGCCAGCAGCCAAGATCGGGCTAGCGGGAGGCCGGGGACCCAGTACTTC; CDR3aa: CASSQDRASGRPGTQYF
len: 14; abundance: NA; d_gene: TRBD1; j_gene: TRBJ1-5; v_gene: TRBV28; CDR3nt: TGTGCCAGCGGGCAGGGGGTAGAGGGTCAGCCCCAGCATTTT; CDR3aa: CASGQGVEGQPQHF
len: 13; abundance: NA; d_gene: TRBD1; j_gene: TRBJ2-3; v_gene: TRBV9; CDR3nt: TGTGCCAGCAGCTCGGGACAGTACACTACGCAGTATTTT; CDR3aa: CASSSGQYTTQYF
len: 13; abundance: NA; d_gene: NA; j_gene: TRBJ2-1; v_gene: TRBV18; CDR3nt: TGTGCCAGCTCTTTGGCCCAGTACAATGAGCAGTTCTTC; CDR3aa: CASSLAQYNEQFF
len: 16; abundance: NA; d_gene: NA; j_gene: TRBJ2-7; v_gene: TRBV28; CDR3nt: TGTGCCATCAAGTCCCCCAGTAGCGGAAGCTCCTACGAGCAGTACTTC; CDR3aa: CAIKSPSSGSSYEQYF
len: 11; abundance: NA; d_gene: NA; j_gene: TRBJ2-1; v_gene: TRBV20-1; CDR3nt: TGCAGTGCCTCACAGGCCAATGAGCAGTTCTTC; CDR3aa: CSASQANEQFF
len: 13; abundance: NA; d_gene: NA; j_gene: TRBJ1-2; v_gene: TRBV27; CDR3nt: TGTGCCAGCAGTGTGAACAGGGACTATGGCTACACCTTC; CDR3aa: CASSVNRDYGYTF
len: 15; abundance: few; d_gene: NA; j_gene: TRBJ2-7; v_gene: TRBV2; CDR3nt: TGTGCCAGCAGTGAATCAAGGAGGGGCGGCTACGAGCAGTACTTC; CDR3aa: CASSESRRGGYEQYF
len: 15; abundance: few; d_gene: TRBD2; j_gene: TRBJ2-3; v_gene: TRBV7-9; CDR3nt: TGTGCCAGCAGCGACCCGACTAGCGGCACAGATACGCAGTATTTT; CDR3aa: CASSDPTSGTDTQYF
len: 12; abundance: few; d_gene: NA; j_gene: TRBJ2-1; v_gene: TRBV5-1; CDR3nt: TGCGCCAGCAGCGCTACAGGGAATGAGCAGTTCTTC; CDR3aa: CASSATGNEQFF
len: 13; abundance: NA; d_gene: NA; j_gene: TRBJ2-7; v_gene: TRBV7-3; CDR3nt: TGTGCCAGCAGCTTAACGTTCGGGTACGAGCAGTACTTC; CDR3aa: CASSLTFGYEQYF
len: 19; abundance: NA; d_gene: NA; j_gene: TRBJ2-3; v_gene: TRBV7-2; CDR3nt: TGTGCCAGCAGGCGGGCCCCGGGAGCAGAAGGAGTTGAGGCAGATACGCAGTATTTT; CDR3aa: CASRRAPGAEGVEADTQYF
len: 15; abundance: once; d_gene: TRBD1; j_gene: TRBJ1-1; v_gene: TRBV5-1; CDR3nt: TGCGCCAGCAGGCCCCCGGGACAGCCGAACACTGAAGCTTTCTTT; CDR3aa: CASRPPGQPNTEAFF
len: 12; abundance: once; d_gene: NA; j_gene: TRBJ2-7; v_gene: TRBV3-1/TRBV3-2; CDR3nt: TGTGCCAGCAGCCGAATCGGGGAGGAGCAGTACTTC; CDR3aa: CASSRIGEEQYF
len: 18; abundance: NA; d_gene: TRBD2; j_gene: TRBJ2-3; v_gene: TRBV7-2; CDR3nt: TGTGCCAGCAGCTTTCCTCCCCGGAGCGGGAAGGGTACAGATACGCAGTATTTT; CDR3aa: CASSFPPRSGKGTDTQYF
len: 16; abundance: NA; d_gene: NA; j_gene: TRBJ1-5; v_gene: TRBV2; CDR3nt: TGTGCCAGCAGTGAGCAGGGAGGCCCAAACAATCAGCCCCAGCATTTT; CDR3aa: CASSEQGGPNNQPQHF
len: 12; abundance: NA; d_gene: NA; j_gene: TRBJ1-5; v_gene: TRBV28; CDR3nt: TGTGCCAGCAGTCCTATGAGGCAGCCCCAGCATTTT; CDR3aa: CASSPMRQPQHF
len: 14; abundance: NA; d_gene: TRBD1; j_gene: TRBJ1-2; v_gene: TRBV27; CDR3nt: TGTGCCAGCAGCCAGGGGGTTCCCCTCTCCGGCTACACCTTC; CDR3aa: CASSQGVPLSGYTF
len: 13; abundance: NA; d_gene: NA; j_gene: TRBJ2-7; v_gene: TRBV19; CDR3nt: TGTGCCAGTAGCCGAGCAGGAGGGTACGAGCAGTACTTC; CDR3aa: CASSRAGGYEQYF
len: 12; abundance: NA; d_gene: NA; j_gene: TRBJ2-3; v_gene: TRBV29-1; CDR3nt: TGCAGCGTCAAACTGGTAACAGATACGCAGTATTTT; CDR3aa: CSVKLVTDTQYF
len: 16; abundance: NA; d_gene: NA; j_gene: TRBJ1-2; v_gene: TRBV6-4; CDR3nt: TGTGCCAGCAGTGACTCTGGCGCCCGGGATTCTTATGGCTACACCTTC; CDR3aa: CASSDSGARDSYGYTF
len: 15; abundance: NA; d_gene: NA; j_gene: TRBJ1-3; v_gene: TRBV28; CDR3nt: TGTGCCAGCAGTTTAATAGCAGGGACTGGAAACACCATATATTTT; CDR3aa: CASSLIAGTGNTIYF
len: 13; abundance: NA; d_gene: NA; j_gene: TRBJ1-1; v_gene: TRBV3-1/TRBV3-2; CDR3nt: TGTGCCAGCAGCTCTCAGGGGAACACTGAAGCTTTCTTT; CDR3aa: CASSSQGNTEAFF
len: 14; abundance: NA; d_gene: NA; j_gene: TRBJ2-5; v_gene: TRBV3-1/TRBV3-2; CDR3nt: TGTGCCAGCAGCCTTAGGACTCACGAGGAGACCCAGTACTTC; CDR3aa: CASSLRTHEETQYF
len: 16; abundance: NA; d_gene: TRBD1; j_gene: TRBJ1-1; v_gene: TRBV7-8; CDR3nt: TGTGCCAGCAGCGTGACCGGGACAGGGGCGTACACTGAAGCTTTCTTT; CDR3aa: CASSVTGTGAYTEAFF
len: 14; abundance: NA; d_gene: NA; j_gene: TRBJ2-5; v_gene: TRBV19; CDR3nt: TGTGCCAGTAGTTCAAGGGACACCTCCGCGACCCAGTACTTC; CDR3aa: CASSSRDTSATQYF